The rows below give T cell receptor beta chains drawn from one sample of a study of T cell responses to AZD1222 COVID-19 vaccine. TCRdb's copy holds only in-frame clones and misses some; the assay was immunoSEQ multiplex PCR. The sample lists some 120,000 clones, more than 70% occurring once. Material: peripheral blood, obtained on day 0 of AZD1222 vaccination. The origin of the receptors is an adult in good health. CDR3s include the opening cysteine and the closing phenylalanine or tryptophan. A D gene is named only where the DNA matches it firmly. Size tells how often a clone was seen (once, few, many) or the class of an expanded clone, and some rows leave it out.

size: .
V: TRBV28
D: .
J: TRBJ2-7
CDR3: CASSLPIRQTTYYEQYF
DNA: TGTGCCAGCAGTTTACCCATCCGACAGACAACTTATTACGAGCAGTACTTC

size: .
V: TRBV27
D: .
J: TRBJ1-3
CDR3: CASSFSGTGNTIYF
DNA: TGTGCCAGCAGTTTTTCAGGGACTGGAAACACCATATATTTT

size: few
V: TRBV5-8
D: TRBD2
J: TRBJ2-1
CDR3: CASSLGLGPYNEQFF
DNA: TGTGCCAGCAGCCTGGGACTAGGTCCCTACAATGAGCAGTTCTTC

size: .
V: TRBV6-2/TRBV6-3
D: TRBD1
J: TRBJ1-2
CDR3: CASSHRGRTANYGYTF
DNA: TGTGCCAGCAGTCACAGGGGCCGAACCGCTAACTATGGCTACACCTTC

size: once
V: TRBV29-1
D: TRBD2
J: TRBJ2-7
CDR3: CSVVAGGSYEQYF
DNA: TGCAGCGTTGTGGCGGGAGGATCCTACGAGCAGTACTTC

size: .
V: TRBV9
D: .
J: TRBJ2-2
CDR3: CASSFTGLSTGELFF
DNA: TGTGCCAGCAGCTTTACGGGACTCAGCACCGGGGAGCTGTTTTTT

size: .
V: TRBV28
D: TRBD1
J: TRBJ2-7
CDR3: CASSYLQGSTYF
DNA: TGTGCCAGCAGTTATTTACAGGGGAGTACGTACTTC

size: .
V: TRBV7-9
D: .
J: TRBJ1-1
CDR3: CASSPVDPNTEAFF
DNA: TGTGCCAGCAGCCCAGTCGACCCGAACACTGAAGCTTTCTTT

size: .
V: TRBV28
D: .
J: TRBJ1-2
CDR3: CASSLRGSGYTF
DNA: TGTGCCAGCAGTTTGCGGGGAAGTGGCTACACCTTC

size: .
V: TRBV24-1
D: TRBD1
J: TRBJ2-7
CDR3: CATSDHHPGQTYEQYF
DNA: TGTGCCACCAGTGACCATCATCCGGGACAGACCTACGAGCAGTACTTC

size: .
V: TRBV7-3
D: .
J: TRBJ2-5
CDR3: CASSLKAGWETQYF
DNA: TGTGCCAGCAGCTTAAAGGCGGGTTGGGAGACCCAGTACTTC

size: .
V: TRBV18
D: .
J: TRBJ2-1
CDR3: CASSPKGRGETYNEQFF
DNA: TGTGCCAGCTCACCAAAGGGCAGAGGAGAGACCTACAATGAGCAGTTCTTC

size: .
V: TRBV6-2/TRBV6-3
D: .
J: TRBJ2-3
CDR3: CASTYDADTQYF
DNA: TGTGCCAGCACTTACGACGCAGATACGCAGTATTTT

size: .
V: TRBV6-5
D: .
J: TRBJ1-4
CDR3: CASSYSIRVTQKLFF
DNA: TGTGCCAGCAGTTACTCGATCAGGGTGACGCAAAAACTGTTTTTT

size: .
V: TRBV9
D: TRBD1
J: TRBJ2-2
CDR3: CASSTTGVPGELFF
DNA: TGTGCCAGCAGCACGACAGGGGTCCCCGGGGAGCTGTTTTTT

size: .
V: TRBV9
D: .
J: TRBJ2-5
CDR3: CASSVGGNSRETQYF
DNA: TGTGCCAGCAGCGTCGGCGGAAACAGTAGGGAGACCCAGTACTTC

size: once
V: TRBV6-5
D: .
J: TRBJ2-6
CDR3: CASGFSFRANVLTF
DNA: TGTGCCAGCGGGTTCTCCTTCAGGGCCAACGTCCTGACTTTC

size: once
V: TRBV6-5
D: TRBD1
J: TRBJ2-1
CDR3: CASSYRQGNEQFF
DNA: TGTGCCAGCAGTTACCGACAGGGTAATGAGCAGTTCTTC

size: .
V: TRBV6-2/TRBV6-3
D: .
J: TRBJ2-1
CDR3: CASSYFAGSYNEQFF
DNA: TGTGCCAGCAGTTACTTTGCGGGGTCCTACAATGAGCAGTTCTTC

size: once
V: TRBV30
D: .
J: TRBJ2-1
CDR3: CAWSSGSGYNEQFF
DNA: TGTGCCTGGAGTTCCGGGAGCGGGTACAATGAGCAGTTCTTC

size: .
V: TRBV4-1
D: TRBD2
J: TRBJ2-3
CDR3: CASSPLAGVGDTQYF
DNA: TGCGCCAGCAGCCCTTTAGCGGGGGTGGGAGATACGCAGTATTTT

size: once
V: TRBV4-1
D: TRBD2
J: TRBJ2-4
CDR3: CASSQPRLAGARGGNIQYF
DNA: TGCGCCAGCAGCCAGCCCCGGCTAGCGGGAGCTCGGGGAGGGAACATTCAGTACTTC

size: .
V: TRBV27
D: .
J: TRBJ1-1
CDR3: CASSRRGGLRYTEAFF
DNA: TGTGCCAGCAGTCGAAGGGGGGGCTTGAGGTATACTGAAGCTTTCTTT